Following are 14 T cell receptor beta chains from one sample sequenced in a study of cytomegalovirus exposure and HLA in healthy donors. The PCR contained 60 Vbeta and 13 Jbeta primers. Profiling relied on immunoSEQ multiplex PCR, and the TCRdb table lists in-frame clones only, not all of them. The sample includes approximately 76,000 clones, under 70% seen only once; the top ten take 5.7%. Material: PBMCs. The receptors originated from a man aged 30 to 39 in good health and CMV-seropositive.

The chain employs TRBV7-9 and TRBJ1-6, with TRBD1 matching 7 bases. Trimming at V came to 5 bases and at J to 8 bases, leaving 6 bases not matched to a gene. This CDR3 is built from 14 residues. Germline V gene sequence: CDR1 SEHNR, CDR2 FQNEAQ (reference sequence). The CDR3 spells CASSRDRADSPLHF. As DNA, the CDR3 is TGTGCCAGCAGCCGCGACAGGGCCGATTCACCCCTCCACTTT.

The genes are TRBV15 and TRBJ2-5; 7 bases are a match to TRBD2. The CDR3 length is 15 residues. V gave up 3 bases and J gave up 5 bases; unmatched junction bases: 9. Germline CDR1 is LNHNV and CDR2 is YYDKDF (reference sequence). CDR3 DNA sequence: TGTGCCACCAGCAGCCACCGGGACTACCTGGAGACCCAGTACTTC. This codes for CATSSHRDYLETQYF.

Here the CDR3 reads CASSPARAGGGKETQYF. The DNA for the CDR3 is TGCGCCAGCAGCCCCGCCCGGGCGGGAGGGGGGAAAGAGACCCAGTACTTC. The V gene is TRBV5-1, the J gene TRBJ2-5; 9 nucleotides match TRBD2. CDR1 is SGHRS, CDR2 YFSETQ, per germline. With V trimmed by 4 bases and J by 3 bases, 13 bases remained unmatched. This CDR3 spans 17 amino acids.

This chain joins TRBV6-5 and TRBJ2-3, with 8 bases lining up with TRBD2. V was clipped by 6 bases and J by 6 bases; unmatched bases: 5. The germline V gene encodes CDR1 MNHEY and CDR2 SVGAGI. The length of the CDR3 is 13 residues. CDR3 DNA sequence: TGTGCCAGCAGGAAAGCGGGAGCGGATACGCAGTATTTT. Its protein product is CASRKAGADTQYF.

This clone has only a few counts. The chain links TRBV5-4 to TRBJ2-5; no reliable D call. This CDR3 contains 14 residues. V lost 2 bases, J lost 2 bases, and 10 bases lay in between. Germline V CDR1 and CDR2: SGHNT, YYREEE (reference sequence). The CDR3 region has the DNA TGTGCCAGCAGCTTTCCAGCGAGACAAGAGACCCAGTACTTC. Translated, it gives CASSFPARQETQYF. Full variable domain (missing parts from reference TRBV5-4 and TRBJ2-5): ETGVTQSPTHLIKTRGQQVTLRCSSQSGHNTVSWYQQALGQGPQFIFQYYREEENGRGNFPPRFSGLQFPNYSSELNVNALELDDSALYLCASSFPARQETQYFGPGTRLLVL.

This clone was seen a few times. CDR3 bases: TGTGCCAGCGCTACTAGTAGTGAGCAGTTCTTC. As protein: CASATSSEQFF. This chain links TRBV27 with TRBJ2-1; possibly TRBD2 for D (5 bases). Trimming left V 8 bases short and J 9 bases short, with 11 bases between. Germline V gene sequence: CDR1 MNHEY, CDR2 SMNVEV (reference sequence). This CDR3 spans 11 amino acids.

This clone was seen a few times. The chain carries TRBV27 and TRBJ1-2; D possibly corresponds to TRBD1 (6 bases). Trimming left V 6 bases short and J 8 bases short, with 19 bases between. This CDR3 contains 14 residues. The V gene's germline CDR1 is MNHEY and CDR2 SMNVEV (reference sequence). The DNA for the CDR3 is TGTGCCAGCAGGGACCCGGGACAAGCTTCCGGCTACACCTTC. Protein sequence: CASRDPGQASGYTF.

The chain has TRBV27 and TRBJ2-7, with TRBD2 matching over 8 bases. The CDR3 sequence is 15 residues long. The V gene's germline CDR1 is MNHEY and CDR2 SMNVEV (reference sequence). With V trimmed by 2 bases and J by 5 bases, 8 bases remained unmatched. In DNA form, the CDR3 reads TGTGCCAGCAGTTTAGAAACTAGCGGCAGCGACGAGCAGTACTTC. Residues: CASSLETSGSDEQYF.

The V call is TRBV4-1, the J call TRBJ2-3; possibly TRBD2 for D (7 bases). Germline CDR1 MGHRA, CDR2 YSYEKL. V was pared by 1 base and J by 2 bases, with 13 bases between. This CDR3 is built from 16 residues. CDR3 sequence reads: CASSQGPGGLTDTQYF. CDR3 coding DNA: TGCGCCAGCAGCCAAGGTCCGGGGGGCCTCACAGATACGCAGTATTTT.

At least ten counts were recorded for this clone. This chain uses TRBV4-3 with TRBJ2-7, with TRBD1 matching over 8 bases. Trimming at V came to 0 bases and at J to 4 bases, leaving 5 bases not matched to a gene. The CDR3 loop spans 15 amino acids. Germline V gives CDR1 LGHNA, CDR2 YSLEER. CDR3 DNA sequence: TGCGCCAGCAGCCAAGACAGGACAGGGATTTACGAGCAGTACTTC. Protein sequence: CASSQDRTGIYEQYF.

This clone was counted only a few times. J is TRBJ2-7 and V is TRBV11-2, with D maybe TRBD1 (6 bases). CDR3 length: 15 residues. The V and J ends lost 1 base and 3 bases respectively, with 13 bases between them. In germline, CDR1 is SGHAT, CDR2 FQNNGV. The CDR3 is CASSLVGSGVYEQYF. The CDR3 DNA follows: TGTGCCAGCAGCTTAGTGGGGTCAGGGGTCTACGAGCAGTACTTC.

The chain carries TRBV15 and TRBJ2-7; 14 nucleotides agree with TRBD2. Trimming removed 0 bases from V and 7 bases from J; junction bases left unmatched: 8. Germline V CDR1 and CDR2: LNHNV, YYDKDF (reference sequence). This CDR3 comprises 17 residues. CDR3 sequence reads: CATSRDRGLAGAGEQYF. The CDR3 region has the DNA TGTGCCACCAGCAGAGATCGGGGACTAGCGGGAGCTGGGGAGCAGTACTTC.

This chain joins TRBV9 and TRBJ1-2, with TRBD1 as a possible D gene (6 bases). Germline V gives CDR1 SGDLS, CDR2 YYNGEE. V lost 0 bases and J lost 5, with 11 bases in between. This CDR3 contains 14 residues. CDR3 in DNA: TGTGCCAGCAGCGTAGACGGGACATCTTATGGCTACACCTTC. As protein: CASSVDGTSYGYTF.

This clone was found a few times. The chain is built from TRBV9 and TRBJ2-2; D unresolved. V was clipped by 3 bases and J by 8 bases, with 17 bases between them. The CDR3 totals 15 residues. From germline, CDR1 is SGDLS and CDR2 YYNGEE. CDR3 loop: CASSGAFSGMGELFF. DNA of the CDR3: TGTGCCAGCAGCGGGGCTTTCAGTGGCATGGGGGAGCTGTTTTTT.